Listed here are 4 T cell receptor beta chains from one sample, sequenced in a study of blood T cell repertoires in COVID-19. Clones were sequenced by immunoSEQ multiplex PCR, and TCRdb holds only the in-frame ones, with some missing. The table includes roughly 100,000 clones, approximately 80% detected once. Sequenced: peripheral blood. All receptors derive from a woman in her sixties with acute or convalescent COVID-19.

The rearrangement uses TRBV5-5 and TRBJ2-1, with TRBD2 identical over 11 bases. The CDR3 has 16 amino acids. With V trimmed by 4 bases and J by 5 bases, 8 bases remained unmatched. Germline values: CDR1 SGHKS, CDR2 YYEKEE (reference sequence). CDR3 nucleotide sequence: TGTGCCAGCAGCCTCATACTAGCGGGGGTTCACAATGAGCAGTTCTTC. Amino acid sequence: CASSLILAGVHNEQFF.

V gene TRBV6-1 combines with J gene TRBJ2-1; tentatively, D is TRBD2 (5 bases). The CDR3 loop spans 15 amino acids. Trimming shortened V by 6 bases and J by 0 bases, and 12 bases separated the two germline ends. Looked up from germline, CDR1 is MNHNS and CDR2 is SASEGT. This CDR3 is CASSLLVDSYNEQFF. The CDR3 DNA reads as TGTGCCAGCAGCCTACTAGTGGACTCCTACAATGAGCAGTTCTTC.

The chain links TRBV6-5 to TRBJ2-7; weak D call: TRBD2 (6 bases). The CDR3 covers 13 residues. Trimming left V 4 bases short and J 2 bases short, with 9 bases between. Per germline, CDR1 MNHEY and CDR2 SVGAGI. DNA for the CDR3: TGTGCCAGCAGTTCCCCGGGGGCCTACGAGCAGTACTTC. It is translated as CASSSPGAYEQYF.

This clone is categorized as medium-sized (0.01 to 0.1%). The gene calls are TRBV15 and TRBJ2-1, with D tentatively TRBD1 (5 bases). Germline V gene data show CDR1 as LNHNV and CDR2 as YYDKDF (reference sequence). The length of the CDR3 is 15 residues. V dropped 1 base and J dropped 5 bases, with 12 bases sitting between them. CDR3 protein: CATSRVEGVNNEQFF. CDR3 nucleotide sequence: TGTGCCACCAGCAGAGTCGAAGGGGTGAACAATGAGCAGTTCTTC.